The rows below give T cell receptor beta chains drawn from one sample of a study of CD8 T cells in Susac syndrome. One entry per CDR3 protein results from TCRdb running MiXCR on the immunoSEQ multiplex PCR reads. Of hundreds of thousands of distinct CDR3 sequences in the sample, about 94% were seen once. The specimen sequenced was CD4+ T cells from PBMCs. All receptors derive from a human donor with Susac syndrome. Both conserved end residues are part of each CDR3. The D gene is left open where the match is weak.

D gene	V gene	J gene	CDR3 protein	CDR3 DNA
TRBD1	TRBV18	TRBJ2-1	CASSPLAGGASYNEQFF	TGTGCCAGCTCACCACTAGCAGGGGGCGCATCCTACAATGAGCAGTTCTTC
-	TRBV21-1	TRBJ2-7	CASSKVGGPSSYEQYF	TGTGCCAGCAGCAAAGTCGGGGGCCCTAGCTCCTACGAGCAGTACTTC
-	TRBV9	TRBJ2-3	CASSASGDTDTQYF	TGTGCCAGCAGCGCCTCCGGGGACACAGATACGCAGTATTTT
TRBD1	TRBV14	TRBJ2-6	CASSPTRDRAGANVLTF	TGTGCCAGCAGCCCGACTCGGGACAGAGCCGGGGCCAACGTCCTGACTTTC
-	TRBV5-6	TRBJ1-1	CASSPRAGQNTEAFF	TGTGCCAGCAGCCCCCGGGCGGGACAGAACACTGAAGCTTTCTTT
TRBD1	TRBV2	TRBJ1-6	CASSLPGQNSPLHF	TGTGCCAGCAGTTTACCGGGACAGAATTCACCCCTCCACTTT
TRBD1	TRBV30	TRBJ2-4	CAWSLGQEENIQYF	TGTGCCTGGAGTCTAGGACAGGAGGAAAACATTCAGTACTTC
TRBD1	TRBV20-1	TRBJ1-6	CSARGQGQDNSPLHF	TGCAGTGCTAGAGGGCAGGGACAGGATAATTCACCCCTCCACTTT
-	TRBV30	TRBJ1-1	CAVTPDRILAFF	TGTGCTGTGACACCTGACAGAATTCTGGCTTTCTTT
-	TRBV15	TRBJ2-5	CATSNHAQETQYF	TGTGCCACCAGCAATCACGCGCAAGAGACCCAGTACTTC
-	TRBV20-1	TRBJ1-1	CSATTTLLNTEAFF	TGCAGTGCTACAACTACCCTCCTGAACACTGAAGCTTTCTTT
-	TRBV18	TRBJ1-5	CASSPGRSGIPQHF	TGTGCCAGCTCACCGGGACGGAGCGGAATACCCCAGCATTTT
-	TRBV20-1	TRBJ1-5	CSARTGGGQPQHF	TGCAGTGCTAGAACGGGGGGAGGTCAGCCCCAGCATTTT
TRBD1	TRBV29-1	TRBJ2-2	CSGAKGAANTGELFF	TGCAGCGGGGCGAAGGGGGCGGCGAACACCGGGGAGCTGTTTTTT
TRBD1	TRBV5-1	TRBJ2-7	CASSGGQGSYEQYF	TGCGCCAGCAGCGGCGGACAGGGCAGCTACGAGCAGTACTTC
-	TRBV5-1	TRBJ1-1	CASSLMGAEDTEAFF	TGCGCCAGCAGCTTGATGGGGGCGGAAGACACTGAAGCTTTCTTT
-	TRBV6-6	TRBJ1-5	CASRGGGNQPQHF	TGTGCCAGCAGGGGGGGTGGCAATCAGCCCCAGCATTTT
-	TRBV29-1	TRBJ1-4	CSVVVTANEKLFF	TGCAGCGTTGTCGTGACAGCTAATGAAAAACTGTTTTTT
-	TRBV20-1	TRBJ1-5	CSARRDSNQPQHF	TGCAGTGCTCGGAGGGATAGCAATCAGCCCCAGCATTTT
-	TRBV20-1	TRBJ2-2	CSALGPNTGELFF	TGCAGTGCCCTAGGACCGAACACCGGGGAGCTGTTTTTT
TRBD2	TRBV29-1	TRBJ2-3	CSVLAGGFSTDTQYF	TGCAGCGTTCTAGCGGGGGGCTTTAGCACAGATACGCAGTATTTT
-	TRBV3-1	TRBJ1-1	CASSRVGTEAFF	TGTGCCAGCAGCCGGGTTGGCACTGAAGCTTTCTTT
-	TRBV6-5	TRBJ1-1	CASSFDGGENTEAFF	TGTGCCAGCAGTTTCGACGGGGGGGAGAACACTGAAGCTTTCTTT
TRBD1	TRBV30	TRBJ2-7	CAWGGQPTYEQYF	TGTGCCTGGGGGGGACAGCCGACCTACGAGCAGTACTTC
TRBD1	TRBV7-9	TRBJ1-2	CASSLGQGNWVFYGYTF	TGTGCCAGCAGCCTGGGACAGGGCAATTGGGTTTTCTATGGCTACACCTTC
-	TRBV20-1	TRBJ1-1	CSARSLRGGGNTEAFF	TGCAGTGCGAGGAGCCTAAGGGGAGGGGGGAACACTGAAGCTTTCTTT
-	TRBV9	TRBJ2-2	CASSVAEGTGELFF	TGTGCCAGCAGCGTAGCTGAGGGGACCGGGGAGCTGTTTTTT
-	TRBV7-2	TRBJ2-7	CASSLTTDYEQYF	TGTGCCAGCAGCTTAACGACAGACTACGAGCAGTACTTC
-	TRBV6-5	TRBJ1-1	CASSSISTEAFF	TGTGCCAGCAGTTCTATTTCAACTGAAGCTTTCTTT
-	TRBV4-3	TRBJ2-7	CASSQDRRDTYEQYF	TGCGCCAGCAGCCAAGACCGCAGGGATACCTACGAGCAGTACTTC
TRBD1	TRBV19	TRBJ1-2	CASSIVAQGEYGYTF	TGTGCCAGTAGTATCGTGGCCCAGGGGGAATATGGCTACACCTTC
-	TRBV28	TRBJ1-1	CASINPQGSTEAFF	TGTGCCAGCATCAACCCACAGGGCTCCACTGAAGCTTTCTTT
-	TRBV23-1	TRBJ1-5	CASSIFNPQHF	TGCGCCAGCAGTATTTTCAACCCCCAGCATTTT
-	TRBV29-1	TRBJ2-3	CSGTFLTDTQYF	TGCAGCGGGACTTTTCTCACAGATACGCAGTATTTT
-	TRBV20-1	TRBJ2-1	CSARDSLLNEQFF	TGCAGTGCTAGAGATTCCCTATTAAATGAGCAGTTCTTC
-	TRBV13	TRBJ2-2	CASSLGEANTGELFF	TGTGCCAGCAGCTTGGGAGAGGCGAACACCGGGGAGCTGTTTTTT
TRBD1	TRBV4-3	TRBJ1-6	CASSQGVRTGGSPLHF	TGCGCCAGCAGCCAAGGCGTAAGGACAGGGGGTTCACCCCTCCACTTT
-	TRBV2	TRBJ1-2	CASSEAYYGYTF	TGTGCCAGCAGTGAAGCGTACTATGGCTACACCTTC